The clone carrying this TCR beta chain has a single count. Its specificity is not known. Primers included in the PCR were 60 Vbeta and 13 Jbeta primers. Data came from immunoSEQ multiplex PCR; TCRdb stores just in-frame clones and leaves some out. Found here are 200,000 to 250,000 clones, 75% to 90% of them singletons; the top ten hold 0.71%. The data derive from a study of cytomegalovirus exposure and HLA in healthy donors. Background on the study: From approximately 170 million T cells, an earlier analysis saw some 120 million unique TCR beta sequences. General observations from the study: Later analysis showed most CMV-associated TCR beta chains appearing HLA-restricted. Many donors carried some public TCRs, although rarity characterized most TCR sequences. Accurate predictions that matched the HLA-A and HLA-B alleles of most subjects were reportedly made from TCR beta sequences.

V was pared by 3 bases and J by 5 bases, with 6 bases between. The germline V gene has CDR1 SGHNT and CDR2 YYREEE (reference sequence). CDR3 length: 11 amino acids. This chain uses TRBV5-4 with TRBJ2-7; tentatively, D is TRBD1 (5 bases). This receptor was taken from a boy aged 2 to 10 in good health and CMV-seronegative. The sequencing input was PBMCs. The CDR3 DNA is TGTGCCAGCAGCTGGGGCGACGAGCAGTACTTC. Translated, it gives CASSWGDEQYF.